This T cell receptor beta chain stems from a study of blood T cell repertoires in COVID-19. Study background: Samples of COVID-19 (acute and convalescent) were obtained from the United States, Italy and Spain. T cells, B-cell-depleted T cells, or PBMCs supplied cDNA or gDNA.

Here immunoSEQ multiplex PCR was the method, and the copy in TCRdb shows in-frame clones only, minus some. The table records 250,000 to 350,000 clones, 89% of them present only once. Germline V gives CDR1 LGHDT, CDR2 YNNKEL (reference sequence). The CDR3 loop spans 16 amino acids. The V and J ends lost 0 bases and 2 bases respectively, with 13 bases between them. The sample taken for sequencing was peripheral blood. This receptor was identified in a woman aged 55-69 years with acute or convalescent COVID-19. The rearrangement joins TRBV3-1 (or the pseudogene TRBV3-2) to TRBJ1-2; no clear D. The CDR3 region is CASSQDGRVWNYGYTF. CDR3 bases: TGTGCCAGCAGCCAAGATGGGAGGGTGTGGAACTATGGCTACACCTTC.